The 4 T cell receptor beta chains below all came from one sample that was sequenced in a study of cytomegalovirus exposure and HLA in healthy donors. Some clones are missing from TCRdb's copy, which holds only in-frame ones; the method was immunoSEQ multiplex PCR. This sample has under 400,000 clones, with 86% found just once. The sequencing sample was made of PBMCs. The receptors come from a woman between 18 and 29 years old in good health and CMV-seronegative.

This clone has just a few counts. V usage is TRBV21-1 and J usage is TRBJ2-2; the table's D gene call, TRBD2, was not cross checked with the DNA. TRBV21-1 counts as a pseudogene. There are 19 residues in the CDR3. CDR3 sequence: CASSRGVRTPEGNTGELFF. DNA of the CDR3: TGTGCCAGCAGCCGTGGGGTTCGGACTCCGGAGGGCAACACCGGGGAGCTGTTTTTT.

The chain links TRBV27 to TRBJ1-1, with TRBD1 matching over 12 bases. Germline V gene data show CDR1 as MNHEY and CDR2 as SMNVEV (reference sequence). This CDR3 has 20 residues. The V gene end was trimmed by 5 bases and the J gene end by 2 bases; junction bases not matched to a gene: 18. The CDR3 sequence: CASSVLYPGQGARFNTEAFF. CDR3 nucleotide sequence: TGTGCCAGCAGTGTTCTTTACCCGGGACAGGGGGCTAGGTTCAACACTGAAGCTTTCTTT.

This chain links TRBV5-4 with TRBJ2-5; no clear D. This CDR3 is 13 amino acids long. Between the trimmed V and J ends, which lost 3 bases and 1 base, there was a span of 7 bases. In germline, CDR1 is SGHNT, CDR2 YYREEE (reference sequence). CDR3 in amino acids: CASSSISQETQYF. The CDR3 DNA is TGTGCCAGCAGCTCAATTTCCCAAGAGACCCAGTACTTC.

This sequence joins TRBV28 and TRBJ2-1; 13 positions agree with TRBD2. CDR1 is MDHEN and CDR2 is SYDVKM in the germline V gene. J gave up 8 bases and V 8 bases, and 12 bases lay outside the gene matches. The CDR3 is made up of 16 amino acids. The CDR3, as DNA: TGTGCCAGCGGCGGAGGACTAGCGGGAGTTAGTCATGAGCAGTTCTTC. Its translation: CASGGGLAGVSHEQFF. The full variable domain, rest sourced from reference TRBV28 and TRBJ2-1, is DVKVTQSSRYLVKRTGEKVFLECVQDMDHENMFWYRQDPGLGLRLIYFSYDVKMKEKGDIPEGYSVSREKKERFSLILESASTNQTSMYLCASGGGLAGVSHEQFFGPGTRLTVL.